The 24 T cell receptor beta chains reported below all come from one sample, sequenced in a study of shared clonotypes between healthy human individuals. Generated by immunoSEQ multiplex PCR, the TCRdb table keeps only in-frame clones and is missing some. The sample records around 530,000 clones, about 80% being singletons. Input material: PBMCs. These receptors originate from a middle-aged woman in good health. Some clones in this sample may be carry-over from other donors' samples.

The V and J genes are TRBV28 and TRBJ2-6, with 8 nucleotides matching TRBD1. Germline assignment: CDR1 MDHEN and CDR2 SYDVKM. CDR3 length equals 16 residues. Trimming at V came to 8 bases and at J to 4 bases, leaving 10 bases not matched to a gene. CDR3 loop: CASWAGGAFGANVLTF. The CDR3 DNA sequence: TGTGCCAGCTGGGCAGGGGGCGCTTTCGGGGCCAACGTCCTGACTTTC.

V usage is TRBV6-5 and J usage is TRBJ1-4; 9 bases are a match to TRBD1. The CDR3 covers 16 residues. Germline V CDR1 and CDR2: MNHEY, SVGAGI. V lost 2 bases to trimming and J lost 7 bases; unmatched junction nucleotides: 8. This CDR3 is CASSYGTGYGTEKLFF. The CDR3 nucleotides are TGTGCCAGCAGTTACGGGACAGGGTATGGCACTGAAAAACTGTTTTTT.

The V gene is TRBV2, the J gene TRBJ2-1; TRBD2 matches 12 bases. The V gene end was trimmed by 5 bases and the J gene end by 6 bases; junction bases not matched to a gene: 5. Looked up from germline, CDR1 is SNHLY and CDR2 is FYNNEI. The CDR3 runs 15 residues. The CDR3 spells CASSSRLAGANEQFF. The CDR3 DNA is TGTGCCAGCAGTTCCCGACTAGCGGGAGCCAATGAGCAGTTCTTC.

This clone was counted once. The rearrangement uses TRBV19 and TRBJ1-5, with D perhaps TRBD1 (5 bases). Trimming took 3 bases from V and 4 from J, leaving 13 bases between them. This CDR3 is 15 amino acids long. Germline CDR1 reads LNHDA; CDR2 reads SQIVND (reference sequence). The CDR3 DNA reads TGTGCCAGTAGTATGCCAGGGACGCTGAATCAGCCCCAGCATTTT. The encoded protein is CASSMPGTLNQPQHF.

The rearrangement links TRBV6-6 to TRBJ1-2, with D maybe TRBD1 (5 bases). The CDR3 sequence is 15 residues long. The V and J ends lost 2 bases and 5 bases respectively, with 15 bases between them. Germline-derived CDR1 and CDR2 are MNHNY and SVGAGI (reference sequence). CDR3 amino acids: CASSYPGREGYGYTF. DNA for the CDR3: TGTGCCAGCAGTTACCCCGGGAGGGAGGGGTATGGCTACACCTTC.

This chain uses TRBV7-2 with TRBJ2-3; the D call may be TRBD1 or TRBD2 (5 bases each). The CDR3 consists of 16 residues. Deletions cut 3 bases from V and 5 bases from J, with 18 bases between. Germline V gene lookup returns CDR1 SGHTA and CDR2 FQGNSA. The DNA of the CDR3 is TGTGCCAGCAGCTTCCTTATCGGGGACGGGGTAGATACGCAGTATTTT. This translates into CASSFLIGDGVDTQYF.

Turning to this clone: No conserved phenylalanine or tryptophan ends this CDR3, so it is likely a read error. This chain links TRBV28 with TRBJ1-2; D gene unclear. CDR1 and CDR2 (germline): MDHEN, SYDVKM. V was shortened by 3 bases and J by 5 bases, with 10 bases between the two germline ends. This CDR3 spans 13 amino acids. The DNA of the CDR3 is TGTGCCAGCAGTTTCCGCGGTCCTTATGGCTACACCTCC. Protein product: CASSFRGPYGYTS.

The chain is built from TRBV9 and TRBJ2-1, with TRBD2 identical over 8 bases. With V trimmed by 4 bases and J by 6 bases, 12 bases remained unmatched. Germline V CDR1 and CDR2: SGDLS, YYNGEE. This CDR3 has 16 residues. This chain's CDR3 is CASSLSGTRFFNEQFF. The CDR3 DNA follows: TGTGCCAGCAGCCTCTCCGGGACTAGATTTTTCAATGAGCAGTTCTTC. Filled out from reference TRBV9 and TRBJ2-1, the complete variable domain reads DSGVTQTPKHLITATGQRVTLRCSPRSGDLSVYWYQQSLDQGLQFLIQYYNGEERAKGNILERFSAQQFPDLHSELNLSSLELGDSALYFCASSLSGTRFFNEQFFGPGTRLTVL.

The CDR3 DNA reads TGCGCCAGCAGCCAAAGCGCAGGGATGTCTGGAAACACCATATATTTT. Protein product: CASSQSAGMSGNTIYF. The chain couples TRBV4-1 to TRBJ1-3, with D tentatively TRBD1 (5 bases). CDR3 length: 16 residues. In germline, CDR1 is MGHRA, CDR2 YSYEKL. Between the trimmed V and J ends, which lost 2 bases and 1 base, there was a span of 12 bases.

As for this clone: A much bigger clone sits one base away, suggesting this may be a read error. Here the CDR3 reads CASSLGTGVRNQPQHF. CDR3 nucleotide sequence: TGTGCCAGCAGCTTGGGCACGGGGGTGCGCAATCAGCCCCAGCATTTT. The chain couples TRBV5-8 to TRBJ1-5; TRBD1 might be the D (5 bases). Germline V gene lookup returns CDR1 SGHTS and CDR2 YDEGEE. The CDR3 is 16 amino acids. The V and J ends lost 0 bases and 2 bases respectively, with 12 bases between them.

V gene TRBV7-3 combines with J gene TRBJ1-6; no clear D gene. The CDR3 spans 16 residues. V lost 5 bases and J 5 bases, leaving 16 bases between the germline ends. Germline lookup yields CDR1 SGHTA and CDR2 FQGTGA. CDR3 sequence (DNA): TGTGCCAGCAGCGCCCAAGGAGGGCTCAATAATTCACCCCTCCACTTT. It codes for CASSAQGGLNNSPLHF. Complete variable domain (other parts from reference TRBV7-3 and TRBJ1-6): GAGVSQTPSNKVTEKGKYVELRCDPISGHTALYWYRQSLGQGPEFLIYFQGTGAADDSGLPNDRFFAVRPEGSVSTLKIQRTERGDSAVYLCASSAQGGLNNSPLHFGNGTRLTVT.

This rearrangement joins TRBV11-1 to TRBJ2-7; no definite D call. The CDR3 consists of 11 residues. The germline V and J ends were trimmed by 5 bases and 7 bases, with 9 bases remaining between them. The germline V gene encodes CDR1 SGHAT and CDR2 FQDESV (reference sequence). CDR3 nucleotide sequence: TGTGCCAGCAGCCTCCGGCGGGAGCAGTACTTC. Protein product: CASSLRREQYF.

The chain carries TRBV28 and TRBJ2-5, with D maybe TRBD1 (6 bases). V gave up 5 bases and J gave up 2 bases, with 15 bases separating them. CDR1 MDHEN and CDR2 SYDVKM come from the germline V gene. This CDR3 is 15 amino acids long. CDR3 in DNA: TGTGCCAGCAGTCCAGGGGCCCCGGGGCAAGAGACCCAGTACTTC. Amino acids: CASSPGAPGQETQYF.

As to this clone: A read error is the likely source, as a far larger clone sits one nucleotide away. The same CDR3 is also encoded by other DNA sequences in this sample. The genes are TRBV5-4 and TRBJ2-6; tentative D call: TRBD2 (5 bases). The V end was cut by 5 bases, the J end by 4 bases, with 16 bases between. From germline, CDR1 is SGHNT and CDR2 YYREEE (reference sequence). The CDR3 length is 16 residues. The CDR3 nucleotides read TGTGCCAGCAGTCAAGATCTAGGGAGCGGGGCCAACGTCCTGACTTTC. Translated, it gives CASSQDLGSGANVLTF. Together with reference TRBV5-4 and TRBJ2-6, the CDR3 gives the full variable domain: ETGVTQSPTHLIKTRGQQVTLRCSSQSGHNTVSWYQQALGQGPQFIFQYYREEENGRGNFPPRFSGLQFPNYSSELNVNALELDDSALYLCASSQDLGSGANVLTFGAGSRLTVL.

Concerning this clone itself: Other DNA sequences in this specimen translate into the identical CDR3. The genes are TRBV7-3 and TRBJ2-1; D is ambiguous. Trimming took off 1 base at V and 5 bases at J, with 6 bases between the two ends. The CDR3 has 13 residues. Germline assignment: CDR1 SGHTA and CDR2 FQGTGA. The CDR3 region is CASSLSQDNEQFF. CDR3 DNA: TGTGCCAGCAGCTTAAGCCAAGACAATGAGCAGTTCTTC.

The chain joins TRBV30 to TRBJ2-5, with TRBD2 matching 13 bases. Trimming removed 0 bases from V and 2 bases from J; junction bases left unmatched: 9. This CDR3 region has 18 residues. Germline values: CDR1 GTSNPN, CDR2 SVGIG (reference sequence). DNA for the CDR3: TGTGCCTGGAGTGTACGTTTTGGGACTAGCGGGATACAAGAGACCCAGTACTTC. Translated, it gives CAWSVRFGTSGIQETQYF.

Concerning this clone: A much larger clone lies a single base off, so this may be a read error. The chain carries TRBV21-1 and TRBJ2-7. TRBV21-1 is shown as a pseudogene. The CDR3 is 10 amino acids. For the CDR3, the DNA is TGTGCCAGCAGCTCCTACGAGCAGTACTTC. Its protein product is CASSSYEQYF.

CDR3 loop: CASSYQDTQYF. The DNA for the CDR3 is TGTGCCAGCAGTTACCAAGATACGCAGTATTTT. The chain is built from TRBV28 and TRBJ2-3; D remains unclear. The ends were cut back, 4 bases at V and 5 bases at J, with 4 bases in the middle. The CDR3 sequence is 11 residues long. Germline V gene lookup returns CDR1 MDHEN and CDR2 SYDVKM.

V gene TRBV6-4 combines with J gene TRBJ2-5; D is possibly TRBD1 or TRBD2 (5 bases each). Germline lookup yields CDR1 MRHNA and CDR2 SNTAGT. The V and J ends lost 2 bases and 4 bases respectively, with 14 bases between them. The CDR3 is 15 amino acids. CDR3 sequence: CASSDPVSGGETQYF. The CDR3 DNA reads TGTGCCAGCAGTGACCCAGTCTCTGGGGGAGAGACCCAGTACTTC.

Here the CDR3 reads CASIRETPYEQYF. CDR3 coding DNA: TGTGCCAGCATACGGGAAACCCCCTACGAGCAGTACTTC. The rearrangement joins TRBV28 to TRBJ2-7, with TRBD2 as a possible D gene (5 bases). The V and J ends lost 7 bases and 2 bases respectively, with 12 bases between them. The germline V gene has CDR1 MDHEN and CDR2 SYDVKM. The CDR3 spans 13 residues.

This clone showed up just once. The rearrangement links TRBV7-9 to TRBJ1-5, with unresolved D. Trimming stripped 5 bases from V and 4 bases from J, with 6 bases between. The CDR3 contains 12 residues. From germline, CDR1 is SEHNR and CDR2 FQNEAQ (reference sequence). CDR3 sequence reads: CASSLLNQPQHF. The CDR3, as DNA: TGTGCCAGCAGCCTCCTTAATCAGCCCCAGCATTTT.

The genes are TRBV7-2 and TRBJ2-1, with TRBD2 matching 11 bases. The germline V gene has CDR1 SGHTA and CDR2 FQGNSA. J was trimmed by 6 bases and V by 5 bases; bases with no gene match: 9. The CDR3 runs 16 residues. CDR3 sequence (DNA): TGTGCCAGCAGCGTAACTAGCGGGAGTTCAGTCAATGAGCAGTTCTTC. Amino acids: CASSVTSGSSVNEQFF.

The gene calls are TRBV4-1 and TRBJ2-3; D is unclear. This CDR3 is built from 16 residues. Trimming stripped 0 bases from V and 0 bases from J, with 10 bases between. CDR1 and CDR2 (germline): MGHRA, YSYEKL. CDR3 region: CASSQDWATSTDTQYF. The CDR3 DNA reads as TGCGCCAGCAGCCAAGATTGGGCAACTAGCACAGATACGCAGTATTTT.

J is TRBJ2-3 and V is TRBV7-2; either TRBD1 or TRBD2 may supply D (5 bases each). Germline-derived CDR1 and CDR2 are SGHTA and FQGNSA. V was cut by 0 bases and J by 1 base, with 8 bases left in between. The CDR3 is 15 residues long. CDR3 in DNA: TGTGCCAGCAGCTTAGCCATGGGGGGCACAGATACGCAGTATTTT. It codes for CASSLAMGGTDTQYF.